This T cell receptor (beta chain) was sequenced for a study of metastatic and nonmetastatic thyroid tumors (TCRdb year 2020). Study-level background: Repertoires from peripheral blood and from tumor or nodule tissue samples of malignant and benign thyroid patients were compared.

Library generation was performed with PCR. This sample was sequenced with an Illumina HiSeq 4000. High-throughput sequencing was used to profile the TCR beta-chain CDR3 region of each patient. The original methods were these. CDR3 differences across clinicopathological groups were used to build a classifier for discriminating distant-metastatic papillary thyroid cancer patients. The Shannon index was used to measure repertoire diversity, and the Morisita-Horn index was used to measure how similar tumor and blood repertoires were. TCRdb trimmed the raw reads at Q25, called clones with MiXCR and kept productive beta chains. The authors' filters were not applied to this entry. The sample yields around 42,000 clones; roughly 10% were counted once. The ten largest account for around a quarter of the sample. This clone showed up many times. No cognate antigen has been identified for it. No clone much larger than this one lies a single base away; base qualities are absent.

General conclusions and limits of the study: In both blood and tumor samples, TCR beta diversity was reported to be significantly higher in malignant tumors than in benign nodules.

Taken from cysteine to phenylalanine, the CDR3 has 13 residues. The DNA shown is the 39-base CDR3, in frame from base 1. Relative to germline, V is 6 bases shorter and J is 6 bases shorter, with 13 bases between their ends. The germline V gene provides CDR1 MGHDK and CDR2 SYGVNS. No treatment had been received by any patient before thyroid surgery. Patient clinical samples collected from about 2011 to 2018 were retrospectively analysed using T-cell receptor beta sequencing. The chain is assembled from TRBV25-1 and TRBJ2-3; the D gene is perhaps TRBD2, from 6 matching bases. The source material was blood. The source is a female donor with papillary thyroid cancer or a benign thyroid nodule (not recorded which). Some clones in this sample may be carry-over from other donors' samples. The nucleotide sequence reads as follows: TGTGCCAGCAGCCTCCAGAGCGGGGATACGCAGTATTTT. This yields the protein CASSLQSGDTQYF. The entire variable domain, with the stretches around the CDR3 drawn from the reference TRBV25-1 and TRBJ2-3 proteins, is EADIYQTPRYLVIGTGKKITLECSQTMGHDKMYWYQQDPGMELHLIHYSYGVNSTEKGDLSSESTVSRIRTEHFPLTLESARPSHTSQYLCASSLQSGDTQYFGPGTRLTVL.